This is a list of T cell receptor beta chains from one sample in a study of identical twins. TCRdb recomputed calls from the 5' RACE reads with MiXCR, one row per CDR3 protein. The data contain around 960,000 distinct CDR3 sequences, 10% to 15% of them seen just once; the ten biggest clones take up roughly 1.5%. The sample also formed part of further work on yellow fever vaccine responses in identical twins.

Input material: PBMCs. These receptors were collected from a woman aged 18-29 years in good health. Both conserved end residues are part of each CDR3. Each record gives: D gene, J gene, clone size, V gene, CDR3 DNA, CDR3 protein. The D gene is left open where the match is weak. Clone size, where shown, is once, few, many, or a class for clones that have expanded.

TRBD2,TRBJ2-1,few,TRBV4-1,TGCGCCAGCAGCTCAGCCGGGAGGCTCCCGTATCCCCGTTATGGTGAGCAGTTCTTC,CASSSAGRLPYPRYGEQFF
.,TRBJ2-1,few,TRBV28,TGTGCCAGCAGCCCCTCATCAAGGTCGAAGTTCTTC,CASSPSSRSKFF
TRBD2,TRBJ2-3,few,TRBV15,TGTGCCACCAGCGGGTTCCCAGCGGGAATAGCCGATACGCAGTATTTT,CATSGFPAGIADTQYF
TRBD2,TRBJ2-4,few,TRBV20-1,TGCAGTGCACCCCCAGCAGCGGGGGTCAAAAACATTCAGTACTTC,CSAPPAAGVKNIQYF
.,TRBJ2-1,many,TRBV27,TGTGCCAGCAGTTTATCGTTGGCAGTCTACAATGAGCAGTTCTTC,CASSLSLAVYNEQFF
TRBD2,TRBJ2-1,.,TRBV24-1,TGTGCCACCAGTGATGGGCGGAAAAGGACTAGTCTTGCTGAGCAGTTCTTC,CATSDGRKRTSLAEQFF
.,TRBJ1-2,.,TRBV21-1,TGTGCCAGCAGCAAATTTGGGGCCGCCTATGGCTACACCTTC,CASSKFGAAYGYTF
TRBD2,TRBJ2-1,few,TRBV20-1,TGCAGTGCTAGTAGCGGGTTCGGGCATGAGCAGTTCTTC,CSASSGFGHEQFF
.,TRBJ2-1,.,TRBV15,TGTGCCACCAGCGGGGACCCACACCCCTACAATGAGCAGTTCTTC,CATSGDPHPYNEQFF
TRBD2,TRBJ2-7,.,TRBV3-1,TGTGCCAGCAGCCAAGGGATTTTGATAAGCGGGAGGGGGGCCTACGAGCAGTACTTC,CASSQGILISGRGAYEQYF
.,TRBJ1-2,.,TRBV28,TGTGCCAGCAGTTTATGGGTACAGGGCCCCCGCTATGGCTACACCTTC,CASSLWVQGPRYGYTF
.,TRBJ1-2,.,TRBV29-1,TGCAGCGGGGCCCCCGGGGGCGCCGGCTATGGCTACACCTTC,CSGAPGGAGYGYTF
.,TRBJ1-4,.,TRBV10-2,TGCGCCAGCAGTGAACGCAACAGCCAGAATGAAAAACTGTTTTTT,CASSERNSQNEKLFF
TRBD1,TRBJ2-1,.,TRBV24-1,TGTGCCACCAGTGATTCCAGGACAGGGTACGACAATGAGCAGTTCTTC,CATSDSRTGYDNEQFF
TRBD1,TRBJ1-5,.,TRBV4-2,TGTGCCAGCAGCCCAGAGAGGGAGGGGGCCGCTGTCCTTTTT,CASSPEREGAAVLF
.,TRBJ2-3,few,TRBV12-3/TRBV12-4,TGTGCCAGCACCTCGGTAGGACTACCCCCCGCAGATACGCAGTATTTT,CASTSVGLPPADTQYF
.,TRBJ2-3,.,TRBV5-5,TGTGCCAGCAGCTCCCCGGGACGTGGACCAGATACGCAGTATTTT,CASSSPGRGPDTQYF
.,TRBJ1-5,few,TRBV28,TGTGCCAGCAGTTTATTGCCTAATCAGCCCCAGCATTTT,CASSLLPNQPQHF
TRBD2,TRBJ2-2,.,TRBV20-1,TGCAGTGCGTATCAGACTAGCGGGGTAGAGACCGGGGAGCTGTTTTTT,CSAYQTSGVETGELFF
.,TRBJ2-4,few,TRBV20-1,TGCAGTGCTAGACCGGGGGCTAGCGAAGCCAAAAACATTCAGTACTTC,CSARPGASEAKNIQYF
.,TRBJ2-5,few,TRBV20-1,TGCAGTGCTAGTAAGGACCGGGGGCCAGAAGAGACCCAGTACTTC,CSASKDRGPEETQYF
TRBD2,TRBJ2-3,few,TRBV10-2,TGCGCCAGCGGACCGGGACTAGCGGGGTCTCTAGATACGCAGTATTTT,CASGPGLAGSLDTQYF
.,TRBJ2-5,many,TRBV24-1,TGTGCCACCAGTGACAGCGATGGGTCCGGGCAAGAGACCCAGTACTTC,CATSDSDGSGQETQYF
.,TRBJ2-1,.,TRBV7-9,TGTGCCAGCAGCTTAGGGACAATTAGCTCCTACAATGAGCAGTTCTTC,CASSLGTISSYNEQFF
TRBD2,TRBJ2-2,.,TRBV7-2,TGTGCCAGCAGATATAGCGGGAGGGCCCCGAACACCGGGGAGCTGTTTTTT,CASRYSGRAPNTGELFF
.,TRBJ2-5,few,TRBV10-3,TGTGCCATCAGTGGTTCTGACAGACAAGAGACCCAGTACTTC,CAISGSDRQETQYF
TRBD1,TRBJ1-1,few,TRBV20-1,TGCAGTGCGCAGGGACAGATGAACACTGAAGCTTTCTTT,CSAQGQMNTEAFF